A selection of T cell receptor beta chains follows, all from one sample in a study of blood T cell repertoires in COVID-19. The table came from immunoSEQ multiplex PCR; TCRdb's copy has only in-frame clones and leaves some out. The table shows about 170,000 clones, with about 83% occurring only once. Sequencing was done on a sample of peripheral blood. These receptors originate from a man in his late teens or twenties with active or convalescent COVID-19. Each CDR3 is given with its conserved first and last residue.

>TRBJ2-5|TRBV10-2
CASSDVFGVVKTQYF
>TRBJ1-4|TRBV7-9
CASSLAWQGPNEKLFF
>TRBJ2-7|TRBV11-3
CASSLSTYEQYF
>TRBJ2-1|TRBV18
CASSPMGTGYNEQFF
>TRBJ1-1|TRBV6-5
CASGWTGRNTEAFF
>TRBJ2-4|TRBV9
CASSQGLAGGIQYF
>TRBJ2-1|TRBV7-8
CASSSTGYNEQFF
>TRBJ2-7|TRBV2
CASRQTGAATYEQYF
>TRBJ2-2|TRBV7-6
CASSLVAGANTGELFF
>TRBJ2-3|TRBV10-2
CASSGGDTQYF
>TRBJ2-1|TRBV7-9
CASSHALGQARNEQFF
>TRBJ1-4|TRBV25-1
CASSASRVGSEKLFF